Described below is a single TCR delta chain sequence and its context. Its antigen is undetermined. This entry comes from a study of Vδ1+ human thymocytes. Study results and limitations: Thymic TRG and TRD repertoires appeared highly polyclonal. Thymic delta-chain repertoires held roughly 20% Vdelta2 sequences and few Vdelta3, despite high sort purity. Many TRG clonotypes were shared between donors; TRD repertoires were essentially private.

CDR1 is TSWWSYY and CDR2 is QGS in the germline V gene. This CDR3 contains 18 residues. The V gene lost 2 bases and the J gene lost 0 bases, with 19 bases spanning the gap. Extracted RNA was reverse transcribed into cDNA. CDR3 amplicons came from multiplex PCR with pooled V-gene forward and constant-region reverse primers. TCRdb applied CATT to the multiplex PCR reads for clone calling. In the table there are 70,000 or so delta-chain clones, approximately 37% of which are singletons. Thymocytes were sorted as CD3+ TCRVdelta1+ TCRVdelta2- after alphabeta T cell depletion. Sorted Vdelta1+ thymocytes were roughly 97% to 99.6% pure.

The source of this sequence is a boy under two years old who had congenital heart surgery. This sequence joins TRDV1 and TRDJ1, with D perhaps matching TRDD3 (5 bases). Sequenced sample: Vdelta1+ gamma-delta thymocytes from the thymus. Regarding subset: FACS-sorted CD3+ TCRalphabeta- TCRVdelta1+ TCRVdelta2- thymocytes. The CDR3 DNA reads as TGTGCTCTTGGGGAATGTGGGGTCTCCCCTCAATACACCGATAAACTCATCTTT. Translation gives CALGECGVSPQYTDKLIF.